The clone carrying this T cell receptor beta chain was detected only a few times. What it binds is not known. A second about 6 to 12 cycle PCR used barcoded and J-beta primers. A 12-random-nucleotide template-switch adaptor tagged each cDNA molecule. Each CDR3 protein gets one entry after TCRdb re-called the 5' RACE reads with MiXCR. The sample records fewer than 2 million distinct CDR3 sequences, 35% to 50% being singletons. These data originate in a study of blood T cells in healthy people across ages. RNA extraction gave at least 5.5 micrograms of total RNA per sample. Study conclusions and caveats: Unsorted PBMCs blocked a conclusive comparison of naive and antigen-experienced cells.

Specimen: blood. This sequence was found in a human donor in good health.

CDR3 nucleotides: TGTGCCAGCAGCGCCAAACTAGCACCAGATACGCAGTATTTT. It encodes CASSAKLAPDTQYF. The chain couples TRBV28 to TRBJ2-3; weak D call: TRBD2 (6 bases). The CDR3 has 14 amino acids. V gave up 6 bases and J gave up 4 bases, with 14 bases separating them. The germline V gene has CDR1 MDHEN and CDR2 SYDVKM. Full variable domain (rest looked up from reference TRBV28 and TRBJ2-3): DVKVTQSSRYLVKRTGEKVFLECVQDMDHENMFWYRQDPGLGLRLIYFSYDVKMKEKGDIPEGYSVSREKKERFSLILESASTNQTSMYLCASSAKLAPDTQYFGPGTRLTVL.